The clone carrying this TCR beta chain was recorded only once. This CDR3 region has 16 residues. Looked up from germline, CDR1 is LNHNV and CDR2 is YYDKDF (reference sequence). The ends lost 3 bases at V and 4 bases at J; junction bases unmatched: 9. Authors' analysis steps: Amplification with reference gene primers provided the estimates of nucleated cell counts. Profiled with immunoSEQ multiplex PCR; TCRdb holds only in-frame clones, not every one. Clonal size and the V and J genes are those of that table, whereas D and trimming came from the DNA. The sample has roughly 310,000 clones, roughly 90% seen once. These data come from a study of blood T cell repertoires in COVID-19. Overall study context: Material from acute and convalescent COVID-19 was sourced from the United States, Italy and Spain.

Participants were aged roughly 18 to 90 years from approximately 23 US areas. Material: PBMCs or T cells enriched from blood (not recorded which). The clonotype originates from a man between 60 and 75 years old who had recovered from COVID-19. The chain uses TRBV15 and TRBJ2-3; 8 bases fit TRBD2. CDR3 nucleotides: TGTGCCACCAGCAGCCGGGGTAGCGGGGTCGCAGATACGCAGTATTTT. This translates into CATSSRGSGVADTQYF.